This TCR beta chain was sequenced in a study of neurological immune-mediated disorders. This CDR3 is 14 amino acids long. J was trimmed by 4 bases and V by 6 bases; bases with no gene match: 3. Germline CDR1 is MNHEY and CDR2 is SVGAGI. This clonotype showed up many times. Synthesis of cDNA was accomplished via 5'RACE employing 10-nucleotide random UMIs. From 15-18 subjects, over 190 million TCR-beta sequences were obtained in each sequencing run. TCRdb fed the 5' RACE reads into MiXCR, producing one record per CDR3 protein. The repertoire holds 25,000 to 35,000 distinct CDR3 sequences, with roughly 15% as singletons. Blood bank volunteers in Maryland, USA, served as healthy controls. The unsorted libraries were prepared from 2 million PBMCs (stored at -80 C).

Sequencing was carried out using PBMCs. The source is a man between 65 and 85 years old in good health. The chain has TRBV6-5 and TRBJ2-3; TRBD2 agrees at 11 bases. CDR3 DNA: TGTGCCAGCAGACCGGGACTAGCGGCAGATACGCAGTATTTT. This sequence encodes CASRPGLAADTQYF.